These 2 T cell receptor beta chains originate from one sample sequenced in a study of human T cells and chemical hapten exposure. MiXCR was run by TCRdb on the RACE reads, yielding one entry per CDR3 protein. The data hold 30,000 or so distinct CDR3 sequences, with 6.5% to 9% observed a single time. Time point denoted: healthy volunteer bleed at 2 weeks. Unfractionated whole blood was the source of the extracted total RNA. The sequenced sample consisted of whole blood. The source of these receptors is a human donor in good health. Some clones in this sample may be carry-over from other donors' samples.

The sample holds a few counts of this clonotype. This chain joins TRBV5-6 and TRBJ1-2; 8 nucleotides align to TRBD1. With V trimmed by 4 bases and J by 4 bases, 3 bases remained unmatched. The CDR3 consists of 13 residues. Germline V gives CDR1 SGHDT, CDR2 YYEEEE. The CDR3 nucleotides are TGTGCCAGCAGCCAGGACAGGGCCTATGGCTACACCTTC. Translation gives CASSQDRAYGYTF.

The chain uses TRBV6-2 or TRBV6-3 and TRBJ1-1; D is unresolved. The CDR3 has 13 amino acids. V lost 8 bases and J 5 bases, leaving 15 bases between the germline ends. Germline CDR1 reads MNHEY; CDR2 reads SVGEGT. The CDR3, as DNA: TGTGCCAGCCAGGTGCAGTCGGGAACTGAAGCTTTCTTT. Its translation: CASQVQSGTEAFF.